This TCR beta chain was found in a study of cytomegalovirus exposure and HLA in healthy donors. J lost 6 bases, V lost 0 bases, and 12 bases had no gene match. CDR1 and CDR2 (germline): SGDLS, YYNGEE. CDR3 length: 17 residues. The primer mix had 60 Vbeta and 13 Jbeta primers. The assay was immunoSEQ multiplex PCR, and TCRdb's table has in-frame clones only and misses some. The sample shows 300,000 or so clones, roughly 81% of them seen only once. The sequence derives from a middle-aged woman in good health and CMV-seropositive. V gene TRBV9 combines with J gene TRBJ2-1; 7 bases fit TRBD2. The sequencing sample was made of PBMCs. For the CDR3, the DNA is TGTGCCAGCAGCGTAGTTCCTCCCGGACTAGTATTCAATGAGCAGTTCTTC. Its translation is CASSVVPPGLVFNEQFF.